The subject of this entry is one T cell receptor beta chain. The specificity of this receptor is unknown. No much larger clone exists at a distance of one base, and base qualities are not known. The sample comes from a study of technical replicates of blood from several donors (dated 2017 in TCRdb). The germline V gene specifies MNHEY as CDR1 and SVGAGI as CDR2. The V end gives up 5 bases and the J end 0 bases, leaving 5 bases in the junction not matched to a gene. From the cysteine up to the phenylalanine, the CDR3 has a length of 15 residues. Just CDR3 DNA is preserved here, 45 bases in frame from base 1. Receptors were amplified or captured by the immunoSEQ multiplex PCR assay. The source is immuneACCESS, and TCRdb retained only in-frame sequences with V and J called. Part of the clones is not carried over; for the studies checked, unresolved V genes explain less than half of this, and the remainder is unexplained. The sample table contains just under 60,000 clones; only one count was recorded for approximately 95% of them. The ten largest make up roughly 3.1% of the sample.

The specimen was PBMCs. This receptor chain uses TRBV6-5 and TRBJ2-7; TRBD1 lines up with 9 middle nucleotides. The sequence was obtained from a human donor in good health. Some clones in this sample may be carry-over from other donors' samples. The CDR3 here reads CASSRDRASSYEQYF. The nucleotide sequence reads TGTGCCAGCAGTCGGGACAGGGCAAGCTCCTACGAGCAGTACTTC.